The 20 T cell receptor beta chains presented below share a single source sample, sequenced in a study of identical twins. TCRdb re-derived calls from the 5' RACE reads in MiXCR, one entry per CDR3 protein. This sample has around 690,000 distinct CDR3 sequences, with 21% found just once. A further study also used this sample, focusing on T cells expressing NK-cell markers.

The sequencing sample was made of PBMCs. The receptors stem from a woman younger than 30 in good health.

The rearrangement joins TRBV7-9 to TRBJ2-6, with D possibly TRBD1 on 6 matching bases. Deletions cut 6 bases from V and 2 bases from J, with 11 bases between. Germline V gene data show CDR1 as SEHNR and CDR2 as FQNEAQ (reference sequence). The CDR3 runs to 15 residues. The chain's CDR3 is CASRTTGTGANVLTF. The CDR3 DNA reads TGTGCCAGCAGGACAACAGGGACTGGGGCCAACGTCCTGACTTTC.

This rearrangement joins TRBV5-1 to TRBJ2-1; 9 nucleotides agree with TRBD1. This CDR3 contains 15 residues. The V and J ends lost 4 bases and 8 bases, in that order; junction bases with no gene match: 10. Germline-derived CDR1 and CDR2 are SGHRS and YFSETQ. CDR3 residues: CASSPPGTGFDEQFF. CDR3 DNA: TGCGCCAGCAGCCCGCCCGGGACAGGGTTTGATGAGCAGTTCTTC.

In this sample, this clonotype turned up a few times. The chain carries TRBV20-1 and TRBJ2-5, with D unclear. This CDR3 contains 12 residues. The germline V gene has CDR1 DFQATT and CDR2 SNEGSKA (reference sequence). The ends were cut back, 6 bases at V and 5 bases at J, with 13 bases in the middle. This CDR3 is CSAGDGEETQYF. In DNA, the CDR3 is TGCAGTGCGGGTGACGGAGAGGAGACCCAGTACTTC.

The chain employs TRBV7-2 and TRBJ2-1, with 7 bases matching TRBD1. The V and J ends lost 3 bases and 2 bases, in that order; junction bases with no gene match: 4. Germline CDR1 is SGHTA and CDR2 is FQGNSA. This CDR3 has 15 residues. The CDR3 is CASSLMTGPYNEQFF. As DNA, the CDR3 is TGTGCCAGCAGCTTGATGACAGGGCCCTACAATGAGCAGTTCTTC.

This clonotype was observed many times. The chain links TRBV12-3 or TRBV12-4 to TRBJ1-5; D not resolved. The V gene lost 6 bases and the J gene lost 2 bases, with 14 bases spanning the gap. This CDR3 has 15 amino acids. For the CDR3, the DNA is TGTGCCAGCAGCCTCGGGTTGCACCGCAATCAGCCCCAGCATTTT. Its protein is CASSLGLHRNQPQHF.

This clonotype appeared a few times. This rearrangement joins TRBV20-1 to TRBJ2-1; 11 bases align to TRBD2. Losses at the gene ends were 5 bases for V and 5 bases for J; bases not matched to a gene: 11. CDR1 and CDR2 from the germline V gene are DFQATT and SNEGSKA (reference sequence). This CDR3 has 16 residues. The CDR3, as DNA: TGCAGTGCTCTAGCCCCGGGACTAGCGGACGACAATGAGCAGTTCTTC. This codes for CSALAPGLADDNEQFF.

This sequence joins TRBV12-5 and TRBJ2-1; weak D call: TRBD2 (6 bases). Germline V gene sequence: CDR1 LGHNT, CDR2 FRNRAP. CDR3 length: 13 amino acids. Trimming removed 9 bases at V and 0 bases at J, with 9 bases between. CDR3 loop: CASGGVSYNEQFF. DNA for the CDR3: TGTGCTAGCGGGGGAGTCTCCTACAATGAGCAGTTCTTC.

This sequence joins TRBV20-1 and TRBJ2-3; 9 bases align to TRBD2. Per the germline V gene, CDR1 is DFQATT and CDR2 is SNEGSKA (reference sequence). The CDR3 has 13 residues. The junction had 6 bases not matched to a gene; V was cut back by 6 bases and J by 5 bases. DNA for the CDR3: TGCAGTGCCCCGGGACTAGCAAGAGATACGCAGTATTTT. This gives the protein CSAPGLARDTQYF.

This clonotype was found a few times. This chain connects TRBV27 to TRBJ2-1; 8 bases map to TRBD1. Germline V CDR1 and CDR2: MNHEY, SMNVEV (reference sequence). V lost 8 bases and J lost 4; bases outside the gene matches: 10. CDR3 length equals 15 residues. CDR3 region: CASLAGGGYYNEQFF. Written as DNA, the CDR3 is TGTGCCAGCTTGGCAGGGGGCGGGTATTACAATGAGCAGTTCTTC.

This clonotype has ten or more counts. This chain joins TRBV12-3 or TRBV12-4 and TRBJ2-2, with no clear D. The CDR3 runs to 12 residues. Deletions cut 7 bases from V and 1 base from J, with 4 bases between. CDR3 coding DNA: TGTGCCAGCAACGGGAACACCGGGGAGCTGTTTTTT. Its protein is CASNGNTGELFF.

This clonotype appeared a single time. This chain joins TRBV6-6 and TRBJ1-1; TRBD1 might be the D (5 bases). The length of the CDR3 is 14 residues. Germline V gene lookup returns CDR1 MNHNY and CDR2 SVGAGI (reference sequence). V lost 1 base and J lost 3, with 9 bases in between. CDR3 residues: CASSYWDGYTEAFF. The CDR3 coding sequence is TGTGCCAGCAGTTACTGGGACGGGTACACTGAAGCTTTCTTT.

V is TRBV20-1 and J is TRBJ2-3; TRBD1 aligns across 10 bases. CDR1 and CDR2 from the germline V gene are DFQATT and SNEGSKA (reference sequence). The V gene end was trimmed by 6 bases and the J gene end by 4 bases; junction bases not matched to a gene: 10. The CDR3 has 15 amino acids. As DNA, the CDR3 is TGCAGTGCGCGTCTTGGGACAGGGGCGTCAGATACGCAGTATTTT. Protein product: CSARLGTGASDTQYF.

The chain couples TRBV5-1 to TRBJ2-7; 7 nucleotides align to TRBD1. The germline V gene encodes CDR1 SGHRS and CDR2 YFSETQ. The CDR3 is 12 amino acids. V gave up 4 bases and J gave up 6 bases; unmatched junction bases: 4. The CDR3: CASSPRDSEQYF. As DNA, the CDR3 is TGCGCCAGCAGCCCTAGGGACAGCGAGCAGTACTTC.

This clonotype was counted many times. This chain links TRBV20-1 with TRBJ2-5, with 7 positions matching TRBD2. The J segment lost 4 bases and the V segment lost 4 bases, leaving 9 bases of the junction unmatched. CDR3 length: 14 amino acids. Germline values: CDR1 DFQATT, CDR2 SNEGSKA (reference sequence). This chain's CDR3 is CSATVPGLRETQYF. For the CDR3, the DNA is TGCAGTGCTACCGTGCCGGGACTACGAGAGACCCAGTACTTC.

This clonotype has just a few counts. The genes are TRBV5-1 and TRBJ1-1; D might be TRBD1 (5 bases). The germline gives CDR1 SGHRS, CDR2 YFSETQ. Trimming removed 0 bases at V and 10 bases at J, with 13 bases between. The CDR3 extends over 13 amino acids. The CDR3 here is CASSLGQDGAAFF. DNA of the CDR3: TGCGCCAGCAGCTTGGGGCAGGATGGGGCAGCTTTCTTT.

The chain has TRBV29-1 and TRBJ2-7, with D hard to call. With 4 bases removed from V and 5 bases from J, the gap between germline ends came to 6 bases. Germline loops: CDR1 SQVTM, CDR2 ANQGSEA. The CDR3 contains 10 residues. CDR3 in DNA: TGCAGCGTTGTCCTGGACGAGCAGTACTTC. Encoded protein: CSVVLDEQYF.

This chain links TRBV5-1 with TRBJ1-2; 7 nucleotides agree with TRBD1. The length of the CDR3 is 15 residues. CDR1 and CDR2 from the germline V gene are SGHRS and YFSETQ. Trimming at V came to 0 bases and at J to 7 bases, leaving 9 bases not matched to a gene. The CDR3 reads CASSLETGSLGGYTF. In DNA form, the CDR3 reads TGCGCCAGCAGCTTGGAGACAGGGAGTCTTGGTGGCTACACCTTC.

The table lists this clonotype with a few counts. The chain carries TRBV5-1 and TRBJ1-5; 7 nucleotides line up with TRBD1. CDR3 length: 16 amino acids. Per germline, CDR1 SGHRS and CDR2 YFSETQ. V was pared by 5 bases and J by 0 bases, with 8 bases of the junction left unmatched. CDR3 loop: CASSRTGAHSNQPQHF. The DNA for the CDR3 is TGCGCCAGCAGTCGAACAGGGGCCCATAGCAATCAGCCCCAGCATTTT.

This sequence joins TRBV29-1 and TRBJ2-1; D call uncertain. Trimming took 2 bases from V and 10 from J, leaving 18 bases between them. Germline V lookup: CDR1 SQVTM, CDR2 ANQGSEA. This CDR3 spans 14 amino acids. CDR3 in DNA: TGCAGCGTTGAAAGTCCCCGTTGGGAAAAGGAGCAGTTCTTC. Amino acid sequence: CSVESPRWEKEQFF.

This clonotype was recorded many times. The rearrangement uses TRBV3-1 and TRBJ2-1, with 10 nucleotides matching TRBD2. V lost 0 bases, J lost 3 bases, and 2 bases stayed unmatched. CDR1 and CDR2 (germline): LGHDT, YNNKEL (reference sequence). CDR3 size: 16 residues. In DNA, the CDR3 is TGTGCCAGCAGCCAAGAGCGACTAGCGGGCTACAATGAGCAGTTCTTC. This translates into CASSQERLAGYNEQFF.